The text below deals with one T cell receptor beta chain. The entry originates in a study of blood T cell repertoires in COVID-19. Study-level information: Collection of acute and convalescent COVID-19 samples took place in the United States, Italy and Spain. T cells, B-cell-depleted T cells, or PBMCs supplied cDNA or gDNA.

Trimming took 0 bases from V and 8 from J, leaving 28 bases between them. Germline V gene data show CDR1 as MGHRA and CDR2 as YSYEKL. The CDR3 is 19 amino acids. As handled by the study authors: By means of reference gene primer amplification, nucleated cell counts were estimated. Here immunoSEQ multiplex PCR was the method, and the copy in TCRdb shows in-frame clones only, minus some. V and J calls and clone size come straight from that table; D and trimming were deduced from the DNA. The table has fewer than 130,000 clones, 80% to 90% seen once. Sequencing was done on a sample of peripheral blood. This receptor was obtained from a woman aged 60-70 years with acute or convalescent COVID-19. The chain links TRBV4-1 to TRBJ1-1; D is unresolved. DNA of the CDR3: TGCGCCAGCAGCCAAGAAGGAGGCCCGCCCAGGACGGGGAGGGCGGAAGCTTTCTTT. It encodes CASSQEGGPPRTGRAEAFF.